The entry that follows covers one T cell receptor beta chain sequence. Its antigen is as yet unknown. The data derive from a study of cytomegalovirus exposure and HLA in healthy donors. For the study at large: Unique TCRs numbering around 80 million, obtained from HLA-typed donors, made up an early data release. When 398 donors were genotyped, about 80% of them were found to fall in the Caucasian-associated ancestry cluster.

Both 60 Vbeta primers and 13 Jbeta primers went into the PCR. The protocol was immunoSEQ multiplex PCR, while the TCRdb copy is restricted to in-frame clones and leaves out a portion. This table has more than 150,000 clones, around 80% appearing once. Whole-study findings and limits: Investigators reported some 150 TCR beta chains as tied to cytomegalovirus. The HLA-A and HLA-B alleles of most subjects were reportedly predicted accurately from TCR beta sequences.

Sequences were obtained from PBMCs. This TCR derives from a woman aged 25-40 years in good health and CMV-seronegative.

The CDR3 loop is CAIREDRADNEQFF. The CDR3 nucleotides read TGTGCCATCAGGGAGGACAGGGCGGACAATGAGCAGTTCTTC. The V call is TRBV10-3, the J call TRBJ2-1, with 8 bases identical to TRBD1. V dropped 6 bases and J dropped 5; count of bases not matched to a gene: 6. Germline V lookup: CDR1 ENHRY, CDR2 SYGVKD. The CDR3 is 14 residues long.